This is a list of T cell receptor beta chains from one sample in a study of technical replicates of blood from a few donors. Clones were sequenced by immunoSEQ multiplex PCR, and TCRdb holds only the in-frame ones, with some missing. Seen here are tens of thousands of clones, about 94% observed once, and the top ten hold over 0.35%. The sample comprised T cells isolated from PBMCs. Source of these receptors: a human donor in good health. The CDR3 runs from the conserved cysteine through the conserved F or W. The D gene is left open where the match is weak. The size field is filled for only some rows; it gives once, few, many or a size class.

clone size | J gene | D gene | V gene | CDR3 DNA | CDR3 protein
. | TRBJ2-1 | TRBD2 | TRBV6-5 | TGTGCCAGCCTTGGACTAGCGGGGCATGAGCAGTTCTTC | CASLGLAGHEQFF
. | TRBJ1-1 | . | TRBV28 | TGTGCCAGCCTACAGGTACAGACTGAAGCTTTCTTT | CASLQVQTEAFF
. | TRBJ2-7 | TRBD2 | TRBV30 | TGTGCCTGGGCTGGACTAGCGGGTTTAAACGAGCAGTACTTC | CAWAGLAGLNEQYF
. | TRBJ2-1 | TRBD2 | TRBV5-6 | TGTGCCAGCAGTGATCTAGCGGGAATCAACAATGAGCAGTTCTTC | CASSDLAGINNEQFF
. | TRBJ2-5 | TRBD2 | TRBV5-1 | TGCGCCAGCAGCTTGGGGCTAGCGGGAGTGTTGGGAGAGACCCAGTACTTC | CASSLGLAGVLGETQYF
. | TRBJ2-1 | . | TRBV7-6 | TGTGCCAGCAGCTTAGAGACTATGGGGGCTTACAATGAGCAGTTCTTC | CASSLETMGAYNEQFF
. | TRBJ1-2 | . | TRBV11-3 | TGTGCCAGCAGCTTAGGACAGGTTGATGGCTACACCTTC | CASSLGQVDGYTF
. | TRBJ2-7 | . | TRBV27 | TGTGCCAGCAGGCGGGACTGGCTTTCCTACGAGCAGTACTTC | CASRRDWLSYEQYF
. | TRBJ1-4 | . | TRBV10-3 | TGTGCCATCAGCACCGACGGAGCTAATGAAAAACTGTTTTTT | CAISTDGANEKLFF
. | TRBJ2-1 | TRBD1 | TRBV7-9 | TGTGCCAGCAGCTTACCCAGGGGGATCCCCAATGAGCAGTTCTTC | CASSLPRGIPNEQFF
. | TRBJ2-1 | TRBD2 | TRBV5-1 | TGCGCCAGCAGCTTGGTTCTAGCGGGAGGTTCAGGGGATGAGCAGTTCTTC | CASSLVLAGGSGDEQFF
. | TRBJ1-5 | TRBD1 | TRBV19 | TGTGCCAGTAGGACGACAGGGTTTGGCAATCAGCCCCAGCATTTT | CASRTTGFGNQPQHF
. | TRBJ1-1 | . | TRBV9 | TGTGCCAGCAGCGTCGGGGGGCCGAACACTGAAGCTTTCTTT | CASSVGGPNTEAFF
. | TRBJ2-7 | TRBD1 | TRBV29-1 | TGCAGCGTTGAGTCCCCAGGGGGCGTCGAGCAGTACTTC | CSVESPGGVEQYF
. | TRBJ1-1 | TRBD1 | TRBV7-3 | TGTGCGACGGGCCGAGAACCGGGACAGAGTTCTTTAGAGCACACTGAAGCTTTCTTT | CATGREPGQSSLEHTEAFF
. | TRBJ2-3 | . | TRBV11-2 | TGTGCCAGCAGCCTCCTGAGCGGCGTCACAGATACGCAGTATTTT | CASSLLSGVTDTQYF
. | TRBJ2-7 | . | TRBV6-6 | TGTGCCAGCAGGCAGTACGTCTCCTACGAGCAGTACTTC | CASRQYVSYEQYF
. | TRBJ1-2 | . | TRBV9 | TGTGCCAGCAGCCCCCGGGACTTGTATGGCTACACCTTC | CASSPRDLYGYTF
. | TRBJ1-5 | TRBD1 | TRBV7-6 | TGTGCCAGCAGCTTAACAGGGGAAGCCAATCAGCCCCAGCATTTT | CASSLTGEANQPQHF
once | TRBJ2-2 | TRBD1 | TRBV5-4 | TGTGCCAGCAGCTTGTTCTCAGGGGGCGTAAAAACCGGGGAGCTGTTTTTT | CASSLFSGGVKTGELFF
. | TRBJ2-1 | TRBD1 | TRBV7-9 | TGTGCCAGCAGCAACACAGGGGGCGCTGAGCAGTTCTTC | CASSNTGGAEQFF
. | TRBJ2-3 | . | TRBV7-3 | TGTGCCAGCAGCCGTCCCGGCGAGGCAGATACGCAGTATTTT | CASSRPGEADTQYF
once | TRBJ2-3 | TRBD2 | TRBV5-1 | TGCGCCAGCAGCATCTCTAGCGGATCAGATACGCAGTATTTT | CASSISSGSDTQYF
. | TRBJ1-5 | TRBD1 | TRBV16 | TGTGCCAGCAGCCAGGCGGACAGGCTGGAAAATCAGCCCCAGCATTTT | CASSQADRLENQPQHF
. | TRBJ1-2 | TRBD1 | TRBV7-8 | TGTGCCAGCAGCTCCCGGGACAGGGGGCCCTATGGCTACACCTTC | CASSSRDRGPYGYTF
. | TRBJ1-2 | TRBD1 | TRBV6-5 | TGTGCCAGCAGTTTTTGGACAGGGAATGGCTACACCTTC | CASSFWTGNGYTF
. | TRBJ2-7 | . | TRBV28 | TGTGCCACCCTGTCAGGGTCCTTAAACGAGCAGTACTTC | CATLSGSLNEQYF
. | TRBJ2-1 | TRBD2 | TRBV10-3 | TGTGCCATCAGTGAACTAGCGGGGGGTGGGAATGAGCAGTTCTTC | CAISELAGGGNEQFF
. | TRBJ2-5 | . | TRBV9 | TGTGCCTCGGGGGAGCACCAAGAGACCCAGTACTTC | CASGEHQETQYF
. | TRBJ2-3 | TRBD2 | TRBV9 | TGTGCCAGCAGCGGCCCCATTAGCGGGACTACGCATGGAGATACGCAGTATTTT | CASSGPISGTTHGDTQYF
. | TRBJ2-2 | . | TRBV11-1 | TGTGCCAGCAGCGTCCGCAGGGGCACCGGGGAGCTGTTTTTT | CASSVRRGTGELFF
once | TRBJ1-1 | . | TRBV19 | TGTGCCAGTAGTGAAGAGTTGAACACTGAAGCTTTCTTT | CASSEELNTEAFF
. | TRBJ2-1 | . | TRBV6-6 | TGTGCCAGCAGTTCTGACTTAGGCCTCTACAATGAGCAGTTCTTC | CASSSDLGLYNEQFF
. | TRBJ1-4 | . | TRBV7-8 | TGTGCCAGCAGCTTAGCGATGCGCCTGAGTCCAACTAATGAAAAACTGTTTTTT | CASSLAMRLSPTNEKLFF
. | TRBJ1-1 | . | TRBV5-4 | TGTGCCAGCAGCTCTACAGGGAATACTGAAGCTTTCTTT | CASSSTGNTEAFF
. | TRBJ1-1 | . | TRBV2 | TGTGCCAGCAGTGCTATCGACAGGACTGAAGCTTTCTTT | CASSAIDRTEAFF
. | TRBJ2-7 | . | TRBV27 | TGTGCCAGCAGTACAAACTTTGAACCGGGCGAGCAGTACTTC | CASSTNFEPGEQYF
. | TRBJ2-7 | . | TRBV7-2 | TGTGCCAGCAGCTTGGGTTGGGCAGAGCTAACCTACGAGCAGTACTTC | CASSLGWAELTYEQYF
. | TRBJ1-5 | TRBD1 | TRBV19 | TGTGCCAGTACCGGGGACAGGGAGCTTCAGCCCCAGCATTTT | CASTGDRELQPQHF
once | TRBJ2-3 | . | TRBV7-9 | TGTGCCAGCAGCTTAGGTCCTACTGTAGCTAATACGCAGTATTTT | CASSLGPTVANTQYF
. | TRBJ2-7 | . | TRBV11-2 | TGTGCCAGCAGCTTAGATCGGTTCGAGCAGTACTTC | CASSLDRFEQYF
. | TRBJ2-7 | . | TRBV10-1 | TGCGCCAGCAGTGAGTCGGGCATAACTGTCAACTACGAGCAGTACTTC | CASSESGITVNYEQYF
. | TRBJ2-2 | . | TRBV2 | TGTGCCAGCAGTGAGGAGGGGCTCTTGACCGGGGAGCTGTTTTTT | CASSEEGLLTGELFF
. | TRBJ1-2 | . | TRBV4-2 | TGTGCCAGCAGCCAAGATCTCCAGTCCTATGGCTACACCTTC | CASSQDLQSYGYTF
. | TRBJ1-4 | . | TRBV18 | TGTGCCAGCTCTCAGGGTTTAAATGAAAAACTGTTTTTT | CASSQGLNEKLFF
. | TRBJ1-4 | . | TRBV6-1 | TGTGCCAGCAGTGAAAATTGGGCCCGAACCGACGAAAAACTGTTTTTT | CASSENWARTDEKLFF
. | TRBJ2-3 | TRBD2 | TRBV10-3 | TGTGCCATCAACCTTAGCGGGGGCACAGATACGCAGTATTTT | CAINLSGGTDTQYF
. | TRBJ2-1 | . | TRBV29-1 | TGCAGCGTCGTACAGGGTTCGCGAGGGCCTGAGCAGTTCTTC | CSVVQGSRGPEQFF
. | TRBJ1-5 | . | TRBV6-5 | TGTGCCAGCAGTTACTCTGACAGGAACAATCAGCCCCAGCATTTT | CASSYSDRNNQPQHF
. | TRBJ2-7 | . | TRBV6-1 | TGTGCCAGCAGTCCACAGGGTAAATCCTACGAGCAGTACTTC | CASSPQGKSYEQYF